The entry below describes one T cell receptor beta chain. The method was immunoSEQ multiplex PCR; TCRdb's version includes in-frame clones alone and lacks a portion of them. The repertoire holds 65,000 to 95,000 clones, with roughly 80% as singletons. This sample was taken from a study of blood T cell repertoires in COVID-19. CDR1 SGHRS and CDR2 YFSETQ come from the germline V gene. The V gene lost 0 bases and the J gene lost 12 bases, with 13 bases spanning the gap. This CDR3 has 13 amino acids. The chain joins TRBV5-1 to TRBJ2-1; tentatively, D is TRBD1 (6 bases). Material: peripheral blood. The clonotype originates from a man at least 80 years old with active or convalescent COVID-19. The CDR3 DNA reads as TGCGCCAGCAGCTTGGACAGGGTGGGTGTGCAGTTCTTC. It specifies CASSLDRVGVQFF.